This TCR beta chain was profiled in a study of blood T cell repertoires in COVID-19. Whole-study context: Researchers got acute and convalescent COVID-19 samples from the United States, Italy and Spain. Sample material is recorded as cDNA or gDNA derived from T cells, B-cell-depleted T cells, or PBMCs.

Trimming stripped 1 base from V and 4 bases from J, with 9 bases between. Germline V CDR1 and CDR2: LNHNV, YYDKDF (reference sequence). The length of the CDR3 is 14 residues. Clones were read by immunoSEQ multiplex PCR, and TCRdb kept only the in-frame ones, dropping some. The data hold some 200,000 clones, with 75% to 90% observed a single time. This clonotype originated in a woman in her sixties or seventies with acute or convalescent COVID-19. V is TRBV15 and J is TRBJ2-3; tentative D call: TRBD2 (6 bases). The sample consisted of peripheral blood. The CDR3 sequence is CATSRAGAADTQYF. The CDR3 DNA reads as TGTGCCACCAGCAGAGCGGGAGCCGCAGATACGCAGTATTTT.